This T cell receptor beta chain originates from a study of memory CD4+ T cells and cytomegalovirus serostatus. Background on the study: Of the healthy Belgian adults, fewer than 10 were CMV seropositive and about two dozen seronegative.

Data came from immunoSEQ multiplex PCR; TCRdb stores just in-frame clones and leaves some out. There are about 58,000 clones in the sample; more than 65% occur only once, and roughly 0.5% lies in the top ten. The V and J ends lost 2 bases and 6 bases respectively, with 15 bases between them. Germline V gene lookup returns CDR1 SGHDT and CDR2 YYEEEE. The CDR3 has 14 residues. The sort gate was single viable CD3+CD4+CD8-CD45RO+ cells for memory CD4+ T cells. This chain connects TRBV5-6 to TRBJ2-7; no firm D call. The clonotype was recovered from an adult in good health and CMV-seronegative. Some clones in this sample may be carry-over from other donors' samples. Sequenced: memory CD4+ T cells from blood. The CDR3 sequence: CASSFGMALGEQYF. The CDR3 nucleotides are TGTGCCAGCAGCTTTGGGATGGCACTGGGCGAGCAGTACTTC.